This T cell receptor beta chain is drawn from a study of regulatory T cells in long-lasting Graves disease. This clonotype was recorded many times. Noted time point: newly diagnosed GD, antithyroid drugs for less than 3 months. Extracted PBMC RNA gave rise to the TCR library. V shed 6 bases and J 3 bases; nucleotides not matched to a gene: 3. The CDR3 loop spans 13 amino acids. The germline gives CDR1 MDHEN, CDR2 SYDVKM. Combining iRepertoire HTBI primers with Arm-PCR of CDR3 regions, the authors built TCR beta libraries. Using its own MiXCR run on the multiplex PCR reads, TCRdb lists one record per CDR3 protein. This repertoire shows about 430,000 distinct CDR3 sequences, 15% found once; its top ten account for approximately 7.8%. These sequences were also reported in another study, on T cells in Graves' hyperthyroidism and ophthalmopathy.

The receptor comes from a woman aged 40 to 49 with Graves disease. The specimen was peripheral blood mononuclear cells (PBMCs), collected at new diagnosis, from a patient treated with antithyroid drugs. The rearrangement links TRBV28 to TRBJ2-7; TRBD1 matches at 9 bases. CDR3 coding DNA: TGTGCCAGCAGGAAGACAGGGGGCTACGAGCAGTACTTC. This translates into CASRKTGGYEQYF. Based on the CDR3 plus reference TRBV28 and TRBJ2-7, the full variable domain is DVKVTQSSRYLVKRTGEKVFLECVQDMDHENMFWYRQDPGLGLRLIYFSYDVKMKEKGDIPEGYSVSREKKERFSLILESASTNQTSMYLCASRKTGGYEQYFGPGTRLTVT.